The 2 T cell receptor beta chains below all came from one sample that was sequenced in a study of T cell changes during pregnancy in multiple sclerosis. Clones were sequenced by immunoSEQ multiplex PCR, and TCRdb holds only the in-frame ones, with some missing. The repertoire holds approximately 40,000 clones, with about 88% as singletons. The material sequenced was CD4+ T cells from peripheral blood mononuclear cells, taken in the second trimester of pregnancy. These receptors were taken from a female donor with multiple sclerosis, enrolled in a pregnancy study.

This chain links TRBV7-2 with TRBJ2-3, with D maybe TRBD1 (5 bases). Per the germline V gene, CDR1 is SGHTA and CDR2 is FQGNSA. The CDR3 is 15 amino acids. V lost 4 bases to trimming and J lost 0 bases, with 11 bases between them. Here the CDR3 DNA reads TGTGCCAGCAGCTCTTCCAGGGCCAGCACAGATACGCAGTATTTT. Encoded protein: CASSSSRASTDTQYF.

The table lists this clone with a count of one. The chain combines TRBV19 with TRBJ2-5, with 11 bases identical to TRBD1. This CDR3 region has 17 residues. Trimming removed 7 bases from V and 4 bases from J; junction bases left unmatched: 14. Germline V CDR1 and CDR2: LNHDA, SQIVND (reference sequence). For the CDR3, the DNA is TGTGCCAGTACGCTGGGACAGGGGGACCTAGCTGGAGAGACCCAGTACTTC. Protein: CASTLGQGDLAGETQYF.